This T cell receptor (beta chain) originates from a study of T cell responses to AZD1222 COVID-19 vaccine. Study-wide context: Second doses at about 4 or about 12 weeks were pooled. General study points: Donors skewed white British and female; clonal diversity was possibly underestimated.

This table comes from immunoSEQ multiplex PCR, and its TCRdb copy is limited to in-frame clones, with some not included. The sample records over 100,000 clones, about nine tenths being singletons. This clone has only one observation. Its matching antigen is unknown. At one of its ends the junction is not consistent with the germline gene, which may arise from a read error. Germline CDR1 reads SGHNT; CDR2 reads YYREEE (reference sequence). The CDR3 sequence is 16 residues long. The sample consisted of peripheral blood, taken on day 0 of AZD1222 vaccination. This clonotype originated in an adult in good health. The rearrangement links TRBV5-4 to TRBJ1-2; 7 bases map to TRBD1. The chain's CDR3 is CASIPPPGQDNYGYTF. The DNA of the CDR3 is TGCGCCAGCATTCCCCCCCCAGGACAGGACAACTATGGCTACACCTTC.